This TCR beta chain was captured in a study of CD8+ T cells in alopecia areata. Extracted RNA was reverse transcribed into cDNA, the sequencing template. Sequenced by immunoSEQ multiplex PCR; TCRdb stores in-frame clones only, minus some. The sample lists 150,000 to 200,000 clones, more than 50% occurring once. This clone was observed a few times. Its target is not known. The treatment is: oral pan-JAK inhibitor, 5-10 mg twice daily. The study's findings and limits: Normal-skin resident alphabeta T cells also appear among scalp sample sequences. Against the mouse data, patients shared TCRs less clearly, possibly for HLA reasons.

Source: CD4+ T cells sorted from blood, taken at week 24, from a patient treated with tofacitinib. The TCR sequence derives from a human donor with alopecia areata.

CDR3 region: CASSDRGSSTEAFF. In DNA, the CDR3 is TGCGCCAGCAGTGACAGGGGTAGCAGCACTGAAGCTTTCTTT. V and J are TRBV10-2 and TRBJ1-1; TRBD1 might be the D (6 bases). Germline CDR1 reads WSHSY; CDR2 reads SAAADI. This CDR3 has 14 residues. Deletions cut 3 bases from V and 4 bases from J, with 12 bases between.